There are a few counts of the clone carrying this T cell receptor (beta chain). Its antigen is unidentified. The data derive from a study of beta chain features in type 1 diabetes. Study as a whole: All samples combined gave under 110,000,000 sorted cells for examination.

Germline CDR1 reads SGHRS; CDR2 reads YFSETQ. CDR3 length: 14 amino acids. With 6 bases removed from V and 4 bases from J, the gap between germline ends came to 16 bases. Study results and limitations: People with Type 1 diabetes carried modestly yet significantly shorter TCRB CDR3s in all four CD4+ subsets.

Sequenced material consisted of expressed TCRB transcripts (all of the isolated RNA was reverse transcribed). Some clones are missing from TCRdb's copy, which holds only in-frame ones; the method was immunoSEQ multiplex PCR. The profile shows more than 300,000 clones, approximately 8.2% of them singletons. The sequencing sample was made of central memory CD4+ T cells from blood. The source is a woman aged 18-29 years in good health. The chain couples TRBV5-1 to TRBJ1-2; D may be TRBD1 (6 bases). CDR3 sequence (DNA): TGCGCCAGCAACCCCGGACAGAAAAGCTATGGCTACACCTTC. It specifies CASNPGQKSYGYTF.